The 29 T cell receptor beta chains below all came from one sample that was sequenced in a study of cytomegalovirus exposure and HLA in healthy donors. With 60 Vbeta and 13 Jbeta primers, the PCR was carried out. Here immunoSEQ multiplex PCR was the method, and the copy in TCRdb shows in-frame clones only, minus some. In all, the sample yields around 100,000 clones. The sample taken for sequencing was PBMCs. All receptors come from a man under 40 in good health and CMV-seronegative.

The chain has TRBV2 and TRBJ2-7; tentative D call: TRBD1 (5 bases). CDR1 is SNHLY and CDR2 is FYNNEI in the germline V gene. The CDR3 extends over 15 amino acids. V was trimmed by 0 bases and J by 3 bases, leaving 12 bases between them. The CDR3 here is CASSEAGQGYYEQYF. For the CDR3, the DNA is TGTGCCAGCAGTGAAGCGGGGCAGGGCTACTACGAGCAGTACTTC.

The chain combines TRBV7-2 with TRBJ2-7, with 7 nucleotides matching TRBD2. The CDR3 consists of 15 residues. The germline CDR1 and CDR2 sequences are SGHTA and FQGNSA. V trimming: 7 bases; J trimming: 2 bases; junction bases outside the gene matches: 11. This CDR3 reads CASTLRTGGTYEQYF. The CDR3 DNA reads TGTGCCAGCACCCTTAGGACGGGGGGAACCTACGAGCAGTACTTC. The whole variable domain, remainder taken from reference TRBV7-2 and TRBJ2-7, is GAGVSQSPSNKVTEKGKDVELRCDPISGHTALYWYRQSLGQGLEFLIYFQGNSAPDKSGLPSDRFSAERTGGSVSTLTIQRTQQEDSAVYLCASTLRTGGTYEQYFGPGTRLTVT.

This chain links TRBV7-9 with TRBJ2-3, with 7 nucleotides matching TRBD2. The trim removed 4 bases at V and 2 bases at J, leaving 9 bases unmatched. Germline V gene sequence: CDR1 SEHNR, CDR2 FQNEAQ (reference sequence). The CDR3 totals 16 residues. The DNA of the CDR3 is TGTGCCAGCAGCTACGGGGGGTCTTCTCTCACAGATACGCAGTATTTT. This gives the protein CASSYGGSSLTDTQYF.

The chain is built from TRBV18 and TRBJ1-4; the match to TRBD1 covers 7 bases. The junction had 1 base not matched to a gene; V was cut back by 2 bases and J by 4 bases. Germline V gene data show CDR1 as KGHSH and CDR2 as LQKENI. This CDR3 is 14 amino acids long. This CDR3 is CASSPGTVNEKLFF. CDR3 in DNA: TGTGCCAGCTCACCAGGGACAGTTAATGAAAAACTGTTTTTT.

The J gene is TRBJ2-2, the V gene TRBV4-2; TRBD2 might be the D (6 bases). CDR1 and CDR2 from the germline V gene are LGHNA and YNFKEQ. The CDR3 contains 15 residues. Trimming pared 1 base from V and 5 bases from J, leaving 11 bases between. The chain's CDR3 is CASSQVLAPTGELFF. In DNA form, the CDR3 reads TGTGCCAGCAGCCAAGTACTAGCTCCAACCGGGGAGCTGTTTTTT.

The chain employs TRBV2 and TRBJ2-1; weak D call: TRBD2 (5 bases). This CDR3 comprises 13 residues. Trimming removed 6 bases at V and 9 bases at J, with 15 bases between. Germline V gene sequence: CDR1 SNHLY, CDR2 FYNNEI. CDR3 loop: CASRPNGNIEQFF. In DNA form, the CDR3 reads TGTGCCAGCAGACCTAACGGGAATATTGAGCAGTTCTTC.

This chain links TRBV6-5 with TRBJ1-1; 9 bases map to TRBD1. Germline-derived CDR1 and CDR2 are MNHEY and SVGAGI. The CDR3 is made up of 14 amino acids. The trim removed 7 bases at V and 4 bases at J, leaving 7 bases unmatched. The CDR3 coding sequence is TGTGCCAGCAAACGGACAGGGGTGGGCACTGAAGCTTTCTTT. This translates into CASKRTGVGTEAFF.

The chain has TRBV13 and TRBJ2-1; TRBD1 is a possible D gene (6 bases). The V and J ends lost 5 bases and 8 bases respectively, with 13 bases between them. From germline, CDR1 is PRHDT and CDR2 FYEKMQ (reference sequence). The CDR3 is 13 residues long. In DNA form, the CDR3 reads TGTGCCAGCAGCCGAGGCAGGGGCCATGAGCAGTTCTTC. Residues: CASSRGRGHEQFF.

The genes are TRBV4-1 and TRBJ2-1, with a weak D call TRBD2 (6 bases). There are 15 residues in the CDR3. With 3 bases removed from V and 7 bases from J, the gap between germline ends came to 16 bases. In germline, CDR1 is MGHRA, CDR2 YSYEKL. The CDR3 DNA reads TGCGCCAGCAGCCAGTACCGGGGGAGTATGAATGAGCAGTTCTTC. It is translated as CASSQYRGSMNEQFF.

The rearrangement uses TRBV18 and TRBJ1-4; no firm D call. The V end was cut by 2 bases, the J end by 5 bases, with 6 bases between. The CDR3 is made up of 13 amino acids. The germline gives CDR1 KGHSH, CDR2 LQKENI. CDR3 nucleotides: TGTGCCAGCTCACCATCCTCCAATGAAAAACTGTTTTTT. It yields the protein CASSPSSNEKLFF. The full variable domain, rest sourced from reference TRBV18 and TRBJ1-4, is NAGVMQNPRHLVRRRGQEARLRCSPMKGHSHVYWYRQLPEEGLKFMVYLQKENIIDESGMPKERFSAEFPKEGPSILRIQQVVRGDSAAYFCASSPSSNEKLFFGSGTQLSVL.

The chain employs TRBV13 and TRBJ2-6; D might be TRBD1 (5 bases). Germline V gene data show CDR1 as PRHDT and CDR2 as FYEKMQ (reference sequence). The CDR3 is 18 residues long. The germline V and J ends were trimmed by 1 base and 2 bases, with 15 bases remaining between them. This chain's CDR3 is CASSLAAGWRPGANVLTF. CDR3 coding DNA: TGTGCCAGCAGCTTAGCGGCAGGGTGGAGACCTGGGGCCAACGTCCTGACTTTC.

J is TRBJ2-5 and V is TRBV6-6, with 13 bases that match TRBD2. Germline CDR1 is MNHNY and CDR2 is SVGAGI (reference sequence). J was trimmed by 5 bases and V by 6 bases; bases with no gene match: 6. This CDR3 has 15 amino acids. The CDR3 DNA follows: TGTGCCAGCAGCCGGACTAGCGGGGGATGGGAGACCCAGTACTTC. It encodes CASSRTSGGWETQYF.

This sequence joins TRBV11-2 and TRBJ2-1; maybe TRBD2 (6 bases). The CDR3 is 16 amino acids. Trimming pared 6 bases from V and 8 bases from J, leaving 23 bases between. Germline V lookup: CDR1 SGHAT, CDR2 FQNNGV. CDR3 sequence reads: CASSYNRDFLGHEQFF. The CDR3 DNA reads as TGTGCCAGCAGTTACAACCGGGACTTCCTTGGGCATGAGCAGTTCTTC.

CDR3 nucleotide sequence: TGTGCCAGCACCTCCCGTCTGGGCCGGCAGGAGCAGTACTTC. Protein product: CASTSRLGRQEQYF. The chain joins TRBV7-8 to TRBJ2-7; no definite D call. CDR1 and CDR2 (germline): SGHVS, FQNEAQ. The CDR3 sequence is 14 residues long. V was shortened by 7 bases and J by 7 bases, with 20 bases between the two germline ends.

The chain couples TRBV7-8 to TRBJ2-7, with D unresolved. The CDR3 length is 13 residues. Germline loops: CDR1 SGHVS, CDR2 FQNEAQ. Trimming took off 3 bases at V and 2 bases at J, with 8 bases between the two ends. The CDR3 region has the DNA TGTGCCAGCAGCTTGCAGGCTACCTACGAGCAGTACTTC. Translating it yields CASSLQATYEQYF.

The chain is built from TRBV6-5 and TRBJ1-4; no clear D gene. Germline lookup yields CDR1 MNHEY and CDR2 SVGAGI. The V gene lost 2 bases and the J gene lost 7 bases, with 8 bases spanning the gap. The CDR3 contains 13 residues. CDR3 loop: CASSYGAAEKLFF. The CDR3 nucleotides are TGTGCCAGCAGTTACGGTGCGGCTGAAAAACTGTTTTTT.

The rearrangement joins TRBV5-1 to TRBJ2-5, with TRBD2 identical over 10 bases. Germline CDR1 SGHRS, CDR2 YFSETQ. The CDR3 runs 17 residues. V lost 3 bases to trimming and J lost 5 bases; unmatched junction nucleotides: 13. The CDR3 protein is CASSSRPGAGGPETQYF. The CDR3 nucleotides read TGCGCCAGCAGCTCCCGCCCTGGAGCGGGGGGGCCCGAGACCCAGTACTTC.

The chain carries TRBV6-5 and TRBJ2-5, with 9 nucleotides matching TRBD2. CDR1 is MNHEY, CDR2 SVGAGI, per germline. Unmatched junction bases numbered 2, after V lost 0 bases and J lost 6 bases. CDR3 length: 14 amino acids. CDR3 sequence (DNA): TGTGCCAGCAGTTACTCGGCGGGGGGGAAGACCCAGTACTTC. Translation gives CASSYSAGGKTQYF.

The rearrangement joins TRBV28 to TRBJ2-7; D remains ambiguous. The CDR3 totals 12 residues. V gave up 5 bases and J gave up 5 bases, with 10 bases separating them. Germline V CDR1 and CDR2: MDHEN, SYDVKM. The CDR3 nucleotides are TGTGCCAGCAGTCTCCGGGTGGACGAGCAGTACTTC. Its translation is CASSLRVDEQYF.

In the case of this clone: Sequence at one end of the junction differs from germline and may be a read error. The V and J genes are TRBV9 and TRBJ2-7; perhaps TRBD2 as D (5 bases). CDR1 is SGDLS and CDR2 is YYNGEE in the germline V gene. The CDR3 length is 15 residues. The CDR3 spells CASSVEGATLDEQHF. The CDR3 DNA sequence: TGTGCCAGCAGCGTAGAGGGAGCAACCCTGGACGAGCAGCACTTC.

This chain uses TRBV28 with TRBJ2-7; tentatively, D is TRBD2 (6 bases). This CDR3 has 15 residues. V lost 2 bases and J 6 bases, leaving 17 bases between the germline ends. Per the germline V gene, CDR1 is MDHEN and CDR2 is SYDVKM. CDR3 coding DNA: TGTGCCAGCAGTTTAATTTCAGGGACTCCCGGCGAGCAGTACTTC. Protein: CASSLISGTPGEQYF.

The chain links TRBV6-5 to TRBJ1-1; perhaps TRBD1 as D (6 bases). The germline V gene encodes CDR1 MNHEY and CDR2 SVGAGI. V was trimmed by 6 bases and J by 4 bases, leaving 15 bases between them. This CDR3 has 14 amino acids. Here the CDR3 reads CASRTTGRGTEAFF. The CDR3 DNA reads as TGTGCCAGCAGAACAACAGGGAGGGGCACTGAAGCTTTCTTT.

This rearrangement joins TRBV10-3 to TRBJ2-1; the match to TRBD2 covers 7 bases. The length of the CDR3 is 15 residues. The germline CDR1 and CDR2 sequences are ENHRY and SYGVKD. V trimming: 6 bases; J trimming: 7 bases; junction bases outside the gene matches: 12. This chain's CDR3 is CAISAGTNPLNEQFF. The CDR3 DNA follows: TGTGCCATCAGCGCCGGGACTAATCCTTTGAATGAGCAGTTCTTC.

The gene calls are TRBV18 and TRBJ2-1, with D perhaps matching TRBD2 (6 bases). The V end was cut by 1 base, the J end by 4 bases, with 14 bases between. Germline V gene data show CDR1 as KGHSH and CDR2 as LQKENI. CDR3 size: 16 residues. In DNA form, the CDR3 reads TGTGCCAGCTCACCACTGGGGGGAAGCGGGTACAATGAGCAGTTCTTC. It yields the protein CASSPLGGSGYNEQFF.

The chain employs TRBV15 and TRBJ1-5; 7 positions agree with TRBD1. CDR1 LNHNV and CDR2 YYDKDF come from the germline V gene (reference sequence). This CDR3 is 15 amino acids long. The V segment lost 3 bases and the J segment 5 bases; nucleotides outside the gene matches: 7. The CDR3 region is CATSSPDRDDQPQHF. Here the CDR3 DNA reads TGTGCCACCAGCAGCCCTGACAGGGACGATCAGCCCCAGCATTTT.

The CDR3 sequence: CASSLGQNYGYTF. DNA for the CDR3: TGTGCCAGCAGCTTGGGACAGAACTATGGCTACACCTTC. The V and J genes are TRBV13 and TRBJ1-2; 7 bases are a match to TRBD1. CDR1 and CDR2 from the germline V gene are PRHDT and FYEKMQ (reference sequence). The CDR3 is 13 amino acids. Losses at the gene ends were 3 bases for V and 2 bases for J; bases not matched to a gene: 0.

The V call is TRBV25-1, the J call TRBJ2-1; D gene ambiguous. The CDR3 runs to 12 residues. V lost 4 bases and J lost 5, with 6 bases in between. Germline-derived CDR1 and CDR2 are MGHDK and SYGVNS. The CDR3 loop reads CASSAQNNEQFF. CDR3 sequence (DNA): TGTGCCAGCAGTGCTCAGAACAATGAGCAGTTCTTC.

V and J are TRBV9 and TRBJ1-6, with D possibly being TRBD1 (5 bases). The CDR3 is made up of 15 amino acids. V was pared by 4 bases and J by 10 bases, with 18 bases between. Germline CDR1 and CDR2: SGDLS and YYNGEE. The CDR3 loop is CASSPLAGGTSPLHF. CDR3 nucleotides: TGTGCCAGCAGCCCATTAGCAGGAGGGACCTCACCCCTCCACTTT.

The chain has TRBV5-1 and TRBJ2-1, with TRBD2 identical over 8 bases. Germline V gene lookup returns CDR1 SGHRS and CDR2 YFSETQ. V lost 0 bases and J lost 8; bases outside the gene matches: 4. The CDR3 extends over 14 amino acids. CDR3 in DNA: TGCGCCAGCAGCTTGGTCGGGACTAGAGATGAGCAGTTCTTC. Protein product: CASSLVGTRDEQFF. The variable domain in full, with the rest retrieved from reference TRBV5-1 and TRBJ2-1, is KAGVTQTPRYLIKTRGQQVTLSCSPISGHRSVSWYQQTPGQGLQFLFEYFSETQRNKGNFPGRFSGRQFSNSRSEMNVSTLELGDSALYLCASSLVGTRDEQFFGPGTRLTVL.